This TCR beta chain was sequenced during a study of T cells after yellow fever vaccination. The study, taken as a whole, reports: High-abundance clonotypes from the bulk population could contaminate FACS-sorted repertoires. Clones that expanded after primary vaccination mostly reappeared after the booster (96% CD4, about 91% CD8).

This clonotype was counted between two and nine times. The antigen remains unidentified. TCRdb re-derived calls from the 5' RACE reads in MiXCR, one entry per CDR3 protein. The sample has fewer than 400,000 distinct CDR3 sequences; about 11% are singletons. Trimming took off 0 bases at V and 6 bases at J, with 5 bases between the two ends. The germline V gene encodes CDR1 SNHLY and CDR2 FYNNEI. This CDR3 contains 12 residues. This chain links TRBV2 with TRBJ2-5, with unresolved D. Sequencing was performed on CD4+ T cells sorted from PBMCs, taken 45 days after the yellow fever booster vaccination. This TCR was sampled from a man between 18 and 35 years old who received the YFV17D yellow fever vaccine. CDR3 region: CASSEAGKTQYF. The CDR3 DNA is TGTGCCAGCAGTGAAGCCGGAAAGACCCAGTACTTC. The whole variable domain, filled in from reference TRBV2 and TRBJ2-5, reads EPEVTQTPSHQVTQMGQEVILRCVPISNHLYFYWYRQILGQKVEFLVSFYNNEISEKSEIFDDQFSVERPDGSNFTLKIRSTKLEDSAMYFCASSEAGKTQYFGPGTRLLVL.